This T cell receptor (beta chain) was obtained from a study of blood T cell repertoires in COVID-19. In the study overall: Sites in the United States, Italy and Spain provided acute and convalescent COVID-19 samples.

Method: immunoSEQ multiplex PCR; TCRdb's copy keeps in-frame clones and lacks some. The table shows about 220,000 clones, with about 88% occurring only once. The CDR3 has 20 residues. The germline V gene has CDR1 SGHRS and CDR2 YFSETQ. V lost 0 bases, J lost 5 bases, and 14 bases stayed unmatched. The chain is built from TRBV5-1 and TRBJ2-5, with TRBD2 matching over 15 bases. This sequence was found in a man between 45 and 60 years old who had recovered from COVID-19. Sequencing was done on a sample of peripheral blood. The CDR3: CASSLASGRTSGRAGETQYF. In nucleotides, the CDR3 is TGCGCCAGCAGCTTGGCCTCGGGGAGGACTAGCGGGAGGGCCGGTGAGACCCAGTACTTC.